This T cell receptor beta chain derives from a study of CD4+ T cells in melanoma. Study conclusions and caveats: A reported correlation linked neoantigen-specific CD4+ T cells to CD8+, macrophage and B cell function.

In regard to this clone: As yet, its antigen is unknown.

Trimming shortened V by 2 bases and J by 0 bases, and 5 bases separated the two germline ends. The CDR3 length is 15 residues. Germline lookup yields CDR1 MNHNS and CDR2 SASEGT. This table comes from immunoSEQ multiplex PCR, and its TCRdb copy is limited to in-frame clones, with some not included. The sample carries 20,000 to 25,000 clones, roughly 78% recorded once. This clonotype originated in a human donor with melanoma. This chain joins TRBV6-1 and TRBJ1-6; D not resolved. CDR3 bases: TGTGCCAGCAGTGAATGGAGCTCCTATAATTCACCCCTCCACTTT. Its translation: CASSEWSSYNSPLHF.